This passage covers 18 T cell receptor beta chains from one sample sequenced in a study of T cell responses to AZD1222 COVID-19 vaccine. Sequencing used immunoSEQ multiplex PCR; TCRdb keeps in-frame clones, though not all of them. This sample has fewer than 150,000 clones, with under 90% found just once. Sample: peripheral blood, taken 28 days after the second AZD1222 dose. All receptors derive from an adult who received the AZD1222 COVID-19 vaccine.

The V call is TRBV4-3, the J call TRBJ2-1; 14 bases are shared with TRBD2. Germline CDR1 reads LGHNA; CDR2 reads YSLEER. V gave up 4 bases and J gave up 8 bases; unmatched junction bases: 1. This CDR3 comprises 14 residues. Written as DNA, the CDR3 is TGCGCCAGCAGCCGGGGACTAGCGGGAGATGAGCAGTTCTTC. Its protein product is CASSRGLAGDEQFF.

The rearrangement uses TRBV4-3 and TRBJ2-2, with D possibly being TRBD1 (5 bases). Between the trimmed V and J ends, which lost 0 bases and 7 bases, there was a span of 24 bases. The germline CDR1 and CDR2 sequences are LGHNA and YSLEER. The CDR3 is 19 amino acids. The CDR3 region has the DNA TGCGCCAGCAGCCAAGAGGGGCCGGCTTTTACCTCTGTAGACGGGGAGCTGTTTTTT. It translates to CASSQEGPAFTSVDGELFF.

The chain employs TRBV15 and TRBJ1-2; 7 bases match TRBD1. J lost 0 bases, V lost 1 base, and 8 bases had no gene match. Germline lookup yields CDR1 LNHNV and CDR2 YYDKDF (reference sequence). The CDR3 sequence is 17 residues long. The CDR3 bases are TGTGCCACCAGCAGAGGGGAACAGGGGTTGACTAACTATGGCTACACCTTC. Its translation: CATSRGEQGLTNYGYTF.

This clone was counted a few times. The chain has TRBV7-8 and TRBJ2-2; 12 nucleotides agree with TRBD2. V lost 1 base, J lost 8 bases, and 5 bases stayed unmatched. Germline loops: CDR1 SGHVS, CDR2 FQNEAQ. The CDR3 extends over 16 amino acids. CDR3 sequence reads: CASSLDGLAGPGELFF. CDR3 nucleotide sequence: TGTGCCAGCAGCTTAGACGGACTAGCGGGGCCAGGGGAGCTGTTTTTT.

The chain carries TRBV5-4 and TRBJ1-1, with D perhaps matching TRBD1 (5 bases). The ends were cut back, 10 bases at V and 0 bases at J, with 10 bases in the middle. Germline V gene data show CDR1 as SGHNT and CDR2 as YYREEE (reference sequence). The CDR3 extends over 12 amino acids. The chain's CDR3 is CALGDLNTEAFF. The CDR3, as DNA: TGTGCCCTGGGGGACTTGAACACTGAAGCTTTCTTT.

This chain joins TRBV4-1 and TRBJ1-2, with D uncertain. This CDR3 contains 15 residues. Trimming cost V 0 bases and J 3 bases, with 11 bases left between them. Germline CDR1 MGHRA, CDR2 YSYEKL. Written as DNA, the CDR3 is TGCGCCAGCAGCCAAGAATCACGCGGATACTATGGCTACACCTTC. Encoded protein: CASSQESRGYYGYTF.

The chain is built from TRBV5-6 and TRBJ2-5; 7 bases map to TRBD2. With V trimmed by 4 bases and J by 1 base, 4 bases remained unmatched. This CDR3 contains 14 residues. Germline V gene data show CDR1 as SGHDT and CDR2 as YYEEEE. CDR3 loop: CASSGGLTQETQYF. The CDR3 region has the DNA TGTGCCAGCAGCGGGGGACTAACCCAAGAGACCCAGTACTTC.

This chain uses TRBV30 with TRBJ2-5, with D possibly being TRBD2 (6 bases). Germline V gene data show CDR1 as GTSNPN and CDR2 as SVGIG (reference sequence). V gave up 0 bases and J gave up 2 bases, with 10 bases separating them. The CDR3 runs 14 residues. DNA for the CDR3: TGTGCCTGGAGTGTATGGGCGGGGCAAGAGACCCAGTACTTC. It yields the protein CAWSVWAGQETQYF. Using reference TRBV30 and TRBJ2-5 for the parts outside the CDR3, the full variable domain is SQTIHQWPATLVQPVGSPLSLECTVEGTSNPNLYWYRQAAGRGLQLLFYSVGIGQISSEVPQNLSASRPQDRQFILSSKKLLLSDSGFYLCAWSVWAGQETQYFGPGTRLLVL.

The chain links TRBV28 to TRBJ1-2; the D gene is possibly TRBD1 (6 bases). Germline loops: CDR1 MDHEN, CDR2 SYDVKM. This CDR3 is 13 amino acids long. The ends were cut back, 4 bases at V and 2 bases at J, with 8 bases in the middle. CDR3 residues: CASSYRVNYGYTF. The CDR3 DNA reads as TGTGCCAGCAGTTACAGGGTAAACTATGGCTACACCTTC.

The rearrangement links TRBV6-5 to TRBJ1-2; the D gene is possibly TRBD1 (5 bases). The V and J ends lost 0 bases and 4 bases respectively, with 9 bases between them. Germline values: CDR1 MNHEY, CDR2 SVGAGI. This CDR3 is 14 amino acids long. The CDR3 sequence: CASSYSPGSYGYTF. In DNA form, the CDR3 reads TGTGCCAGCAGTTACTCTCCAGGGTCCTATGGCTACACCTTC.

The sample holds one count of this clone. CDR3 protein: CASSRTGYEQYV. In DNA, the CDR3 is TGTGCCAGCAGCAGGACAGGATACGAGCAGTACGTC. The chain has TRBV7-2 and TRBJ2-7, with 7 bases that match TRBD1. CDR3 size: 12 residues. V lost 5 bases and J lost 4; bases outside the gene matches: 2. Germline lookup yields CDR1 SGHTA and CDR2 FQGNSA.

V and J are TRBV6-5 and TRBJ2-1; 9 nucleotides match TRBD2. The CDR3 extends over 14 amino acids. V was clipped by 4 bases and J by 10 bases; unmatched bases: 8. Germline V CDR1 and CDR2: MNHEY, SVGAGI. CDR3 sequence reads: CASSLTAGGPEQFF. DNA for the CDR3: TGTGCCAGCAGTTTAACAGCGGGAGGCCCCGAGCAGTTCTTC.

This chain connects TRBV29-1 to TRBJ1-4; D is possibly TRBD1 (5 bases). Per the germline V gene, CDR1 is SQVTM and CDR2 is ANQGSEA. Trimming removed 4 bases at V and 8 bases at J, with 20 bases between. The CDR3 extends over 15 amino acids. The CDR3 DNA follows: TGCAGCGTTGGAATCAAGGGGCGATTAGAGGAAAAACTGTTTTTT. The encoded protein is CSVGIKGRLEEKLFF.

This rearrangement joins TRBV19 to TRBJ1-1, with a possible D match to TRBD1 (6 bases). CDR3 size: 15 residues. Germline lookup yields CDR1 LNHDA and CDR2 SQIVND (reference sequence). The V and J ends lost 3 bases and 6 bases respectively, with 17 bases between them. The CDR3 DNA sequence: TGTGCCAGTAGTATCTTGAAGGGGGTTTACGCTGAAGCTTTCTTT. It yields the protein CASSILKGVYAEAFF.

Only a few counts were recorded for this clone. In DNA, the CDR3 is TGTGCCAGCAGTTTACTAGCGGGGTCCACCGGGGAGCTGTTTTTT. This gives the protein CASSLLAGSTGELFF. The chain carries TRBV27 and TRBJ2-2, with TRBD2 identical over 9 bases. Looked up from germline, CDR1 is MNHEY and CDR2 is SMNVEV (reference sequence). The CDR3 length is 15 residues. J was trimmed by 4 bases and V by 2 bases; bases with no gene match: 2.

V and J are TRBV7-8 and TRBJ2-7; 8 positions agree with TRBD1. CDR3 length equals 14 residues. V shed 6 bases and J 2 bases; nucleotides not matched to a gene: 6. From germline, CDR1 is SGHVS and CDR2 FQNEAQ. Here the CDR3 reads CASSQTGATYEQYV. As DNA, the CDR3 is TGTGCCAGCAGTCAGACAGGGGCGACCTACGAGCAGTACGTC.

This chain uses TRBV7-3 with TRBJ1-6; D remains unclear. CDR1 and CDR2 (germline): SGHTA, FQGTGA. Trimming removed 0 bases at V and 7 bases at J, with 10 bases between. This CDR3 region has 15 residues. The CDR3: CASSLTGQANSPLHF. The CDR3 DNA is TGTGCCAGCAGCTTAACTGGGCAGGCCAATTCACCCCTCCACTTT.

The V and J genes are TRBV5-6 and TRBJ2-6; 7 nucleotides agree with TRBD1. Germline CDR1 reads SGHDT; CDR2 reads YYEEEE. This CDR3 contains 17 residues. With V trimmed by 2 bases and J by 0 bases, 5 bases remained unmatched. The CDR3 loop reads CASSFWTGFSGANVLTF. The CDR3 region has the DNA TGTGCCAGCAGCTTCTGGACAGGTTTCTCTGGGGCCAACGTCCTGACTTTC.